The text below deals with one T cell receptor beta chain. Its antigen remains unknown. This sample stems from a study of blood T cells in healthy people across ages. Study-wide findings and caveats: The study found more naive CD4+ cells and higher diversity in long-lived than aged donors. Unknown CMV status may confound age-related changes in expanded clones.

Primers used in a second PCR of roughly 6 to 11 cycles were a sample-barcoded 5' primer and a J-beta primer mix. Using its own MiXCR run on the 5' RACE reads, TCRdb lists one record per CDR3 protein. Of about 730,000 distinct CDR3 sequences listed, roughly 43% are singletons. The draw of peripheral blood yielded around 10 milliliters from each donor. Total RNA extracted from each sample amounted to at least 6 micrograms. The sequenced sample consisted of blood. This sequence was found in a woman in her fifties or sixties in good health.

The CDR3, as DNA: TGTGCCAGCAGTTACTCGAGGACAAGGGCCCTACTATCCTATGGCTACACCTTC. Its translation is CASSYSRTRALLSYGYTF. This sequence joins TRBV6-7 and TRBJ1-2, with D perhaps matching TRBD1 (5 bases). TRBV6-7 is reported as an ORF; its role is uncertain. The CDR3 is 18 amino acids. V was trimmed by 0 bases and J by 4 bases, leaving 21 bases between them.